This T cell receptor beta chain emerged from a study of beta chain features in type 1 diabetes. This clone has a handful of counts. The antigen is unknown. Investigators reverse transcribed all isolated RNA, so they sequenced expressed TCRB transcripts. The method was immunoSEQ multiplex PCR; TCRdb's version includes in-frame clones alone and lacks a portion of them. Of 200,000 to 250,000 clones in the sample, roughly 15% were seen once. Study-wide points: A pattern of fewer insertions and more deletions at VDJ junctions was seen in type 1 diabetes patients.

The CDR3 is 16 residues long. Germline-derived CDR1 and CDR2 are SNHLY and FYNNEI. The V and J ends lost 5 bases and 6 bases, in that order; junction bases with no gene match: 14. Sequenced input: naive CD4+ T cells from blood. The chain couples TRBV2 to TRBJ1-2; TRBD1 agrees at 8 bases. The sequence came from a woman in her thirties or forties in good health. CDR3 residues: CASSLRTGHVGHGYTF. As DNA, the CDR3 is TGTGCCAGCAGTCTCCGGACAGGGCATGTGGGGCATGGCTACACCTTC.